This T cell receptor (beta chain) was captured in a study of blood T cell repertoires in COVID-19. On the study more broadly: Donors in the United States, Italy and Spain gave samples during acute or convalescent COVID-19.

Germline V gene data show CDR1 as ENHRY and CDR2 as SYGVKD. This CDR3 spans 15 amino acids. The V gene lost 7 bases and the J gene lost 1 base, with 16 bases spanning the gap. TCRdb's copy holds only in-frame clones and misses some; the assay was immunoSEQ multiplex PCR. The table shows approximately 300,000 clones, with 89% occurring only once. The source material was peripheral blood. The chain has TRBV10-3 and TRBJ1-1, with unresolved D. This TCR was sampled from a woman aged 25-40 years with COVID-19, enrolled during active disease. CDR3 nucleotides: TGTGCCATCAATGGCGGCCGAGGGAAGAACACTGAAGCTTTCTTT. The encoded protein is CAINGGRGKNTEAFF.